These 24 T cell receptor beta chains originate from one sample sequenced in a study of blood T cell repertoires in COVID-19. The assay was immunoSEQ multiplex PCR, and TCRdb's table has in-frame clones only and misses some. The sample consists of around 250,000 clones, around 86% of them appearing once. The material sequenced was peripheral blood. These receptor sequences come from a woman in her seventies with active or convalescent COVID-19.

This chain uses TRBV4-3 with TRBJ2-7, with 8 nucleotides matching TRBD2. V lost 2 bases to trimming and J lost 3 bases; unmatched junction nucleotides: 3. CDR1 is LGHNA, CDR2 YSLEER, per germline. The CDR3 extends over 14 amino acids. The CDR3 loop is CASSQSSGYYEQYF. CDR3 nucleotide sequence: TGCGCCAGCAGCCAATCTAGCGGGTACTACGAGCAGTACTTC.

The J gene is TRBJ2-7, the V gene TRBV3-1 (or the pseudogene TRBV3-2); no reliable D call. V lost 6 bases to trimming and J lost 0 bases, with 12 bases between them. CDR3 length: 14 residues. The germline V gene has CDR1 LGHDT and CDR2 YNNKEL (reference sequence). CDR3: CASSIRHSSYEQYF. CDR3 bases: TGTGCCAGCAGTATCCGCCATAGCTCCTACGAGCAGTACTTC.

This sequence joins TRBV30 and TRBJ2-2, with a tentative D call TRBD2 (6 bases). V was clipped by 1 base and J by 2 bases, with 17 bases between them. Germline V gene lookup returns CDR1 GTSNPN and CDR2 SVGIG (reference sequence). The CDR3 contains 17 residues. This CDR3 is CAWSETLAAPNTGELFF. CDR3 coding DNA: TGTGCCTGGAGTGAGACTTTAGCGGCACCAAACACCGGGGAGCTGTTTTTT.

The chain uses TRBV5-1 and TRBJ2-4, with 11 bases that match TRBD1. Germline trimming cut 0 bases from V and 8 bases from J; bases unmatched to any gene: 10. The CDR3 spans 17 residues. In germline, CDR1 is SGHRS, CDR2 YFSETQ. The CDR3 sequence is CASSLDLLGTGGHIQYF. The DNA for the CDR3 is TGCGCCAGCAGCTTGGATTTGTTGGGGACAGGGGGGCACATTCAGTACTTC. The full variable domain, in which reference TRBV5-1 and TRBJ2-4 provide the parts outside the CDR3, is KAGVTQTPRYLIKTRGQQVTLSCSPISGHRSVSWYQQTPGQGLQFLFEYFSETQRNKGNFPGRFSGRQFSNSRSEMNVSTLELGDSALYLCASSLDLLGTGGHIQYFGAGTRLSVL.

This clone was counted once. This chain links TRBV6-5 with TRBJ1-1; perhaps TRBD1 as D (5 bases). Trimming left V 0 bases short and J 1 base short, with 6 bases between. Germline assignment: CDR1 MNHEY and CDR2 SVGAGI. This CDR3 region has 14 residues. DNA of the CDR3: TGTGCCAGCAGTTACTCGACAGAGAACACTGAAGCTTTCTTT. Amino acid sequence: CASSYSTENTEAFF.

This CDR3 reads CASRRAGEGNEQFF. The CDR3, as DNA: TGTGCCAGCAGGCGGGCAGGGGAGGGGAATGAGCAGTTCTTC. The rearrangement joins TRBV14 to TRBJ2-1, with D perhaps matching TRBD2 (7 bases). Germline V gives CDR1 SGHDN, CDR2 FVKESK. V lost 6 bases and J lost 7, with 16 bases in between. The CDR3 contains 14 residues.

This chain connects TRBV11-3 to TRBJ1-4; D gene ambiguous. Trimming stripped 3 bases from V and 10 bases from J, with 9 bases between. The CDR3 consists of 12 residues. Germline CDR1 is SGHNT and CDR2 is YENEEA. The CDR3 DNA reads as TGTGCCAGCAGCTTTCCAGGAGGAAAACTGTTTTTT. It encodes CASSFPGGKLFF. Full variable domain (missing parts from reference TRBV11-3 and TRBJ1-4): EAGVVQSPRYKIIEKKQPVAFWCNPISGHNTLYWYLQNLGQGPELLIRYENEEAVDDSQLPKDRFSAERLKGVDSTLKIQPAELGDSAVYLCASSFPGGKLFFGSGTQLSVL.

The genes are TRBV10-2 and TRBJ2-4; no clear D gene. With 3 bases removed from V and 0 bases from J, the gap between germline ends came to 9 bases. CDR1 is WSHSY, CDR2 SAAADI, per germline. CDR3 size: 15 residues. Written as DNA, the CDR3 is TGCGCCAGCAGTGATGAGACACTAGCCAAAAACATTCAGTACTTC. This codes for CASSDETLAKNIQYF.

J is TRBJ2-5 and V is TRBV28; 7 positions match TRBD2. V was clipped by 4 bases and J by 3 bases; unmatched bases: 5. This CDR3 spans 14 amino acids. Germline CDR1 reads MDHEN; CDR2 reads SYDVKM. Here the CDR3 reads CASSSGTTEETQYF. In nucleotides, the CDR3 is TGTGCCAGCAGTTCCGGGACTACTGAAGAGACCCAGTACTTC.

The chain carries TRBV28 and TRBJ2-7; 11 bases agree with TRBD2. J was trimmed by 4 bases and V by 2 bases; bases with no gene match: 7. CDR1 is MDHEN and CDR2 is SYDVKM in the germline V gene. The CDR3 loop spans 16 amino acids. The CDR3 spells CASSLGLAGGRYEQYF. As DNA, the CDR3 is TGTGCCAGCAGTTTAGGGCTAGCGGGGGGAAGGTACGAGCAGTACTTC.

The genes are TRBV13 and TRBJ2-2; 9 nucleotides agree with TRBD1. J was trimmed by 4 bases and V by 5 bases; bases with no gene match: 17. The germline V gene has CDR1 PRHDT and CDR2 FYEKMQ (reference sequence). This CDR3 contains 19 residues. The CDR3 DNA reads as TGTGCCAGCAGCCACCCCCCAGACCTCCAGGACAGGGGCACCGGGGAGCTGTTTTTT. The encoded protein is CASSHPPDLQDRGTGELFF.

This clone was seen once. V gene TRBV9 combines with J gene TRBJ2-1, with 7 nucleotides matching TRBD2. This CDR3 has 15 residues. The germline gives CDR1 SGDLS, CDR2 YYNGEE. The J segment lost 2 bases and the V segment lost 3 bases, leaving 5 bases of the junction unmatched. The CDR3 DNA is TGTGCCAGCAGCGATCGCGGGGGACCCTACAATGAGCAGTTCTTC. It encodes CASSDRGGPYNEQFF.

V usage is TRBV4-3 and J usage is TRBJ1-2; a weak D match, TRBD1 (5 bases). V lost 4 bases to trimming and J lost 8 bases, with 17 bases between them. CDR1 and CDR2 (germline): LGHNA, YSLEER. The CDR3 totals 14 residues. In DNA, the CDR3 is TGCGCCAGCAGCCGGACCGGGACTCATGGGGGCTACACCTTC. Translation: CASSRTGTHGGYTF.

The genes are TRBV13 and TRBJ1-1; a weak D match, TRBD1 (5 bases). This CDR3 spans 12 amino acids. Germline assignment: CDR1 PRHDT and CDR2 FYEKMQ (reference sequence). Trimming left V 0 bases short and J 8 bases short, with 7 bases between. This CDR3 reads CASSLGRGEAFF. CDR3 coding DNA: TGTGCCAGCAGCTTAGGCCGGGGGGAAGCTTTCTTT.

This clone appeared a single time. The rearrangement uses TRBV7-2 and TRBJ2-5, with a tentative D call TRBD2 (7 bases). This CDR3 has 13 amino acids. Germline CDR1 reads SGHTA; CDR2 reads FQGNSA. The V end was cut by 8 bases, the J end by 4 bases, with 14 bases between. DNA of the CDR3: TGTGCCAGCGGGAGGGGGGGCCCAGAGACCCAGTACTTC. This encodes CASGRGGPETQYF.

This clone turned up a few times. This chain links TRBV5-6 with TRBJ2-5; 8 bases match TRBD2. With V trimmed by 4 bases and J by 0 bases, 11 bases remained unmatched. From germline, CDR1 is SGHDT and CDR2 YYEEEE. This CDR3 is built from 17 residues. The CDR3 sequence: CASSQGSGGLYQETQYF. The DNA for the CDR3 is TGTGCCAGCAGCCAGGGAAGCGGGGGCCTGTACCAAGAGACCCAGTACTTC.

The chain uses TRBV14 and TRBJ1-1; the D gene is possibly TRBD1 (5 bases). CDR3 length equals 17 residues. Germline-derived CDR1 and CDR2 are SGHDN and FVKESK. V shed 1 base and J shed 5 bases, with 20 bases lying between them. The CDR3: CASSQGSLGPYRTEAFF. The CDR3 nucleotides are TGTGCCAGCAGCCAAGGAAGTCTCGGACCCTACAGGACTGAAGCTTTCTTT.

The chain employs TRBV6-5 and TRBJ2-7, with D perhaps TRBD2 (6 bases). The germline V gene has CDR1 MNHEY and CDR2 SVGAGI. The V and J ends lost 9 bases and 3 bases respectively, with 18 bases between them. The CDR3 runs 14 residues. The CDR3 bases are TGTGCCAGAGGTCGGGGGAGACCCTTCTACGAGCAGTACTTC. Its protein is CARGRGRPFYEQYF.

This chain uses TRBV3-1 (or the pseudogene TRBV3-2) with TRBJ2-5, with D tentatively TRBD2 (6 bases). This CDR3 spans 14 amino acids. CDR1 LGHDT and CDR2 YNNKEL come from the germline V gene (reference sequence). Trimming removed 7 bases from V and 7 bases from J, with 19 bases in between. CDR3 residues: CASTLNRAEGTQYF. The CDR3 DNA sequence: TGTGCCAGCACCCTCAATCGGGCGGAGGGGACCCAGTACTTC.

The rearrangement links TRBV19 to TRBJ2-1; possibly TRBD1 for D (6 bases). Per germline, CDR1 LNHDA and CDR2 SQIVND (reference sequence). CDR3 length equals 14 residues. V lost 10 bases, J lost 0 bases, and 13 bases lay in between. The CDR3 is CAKEPQGSYNEQFF. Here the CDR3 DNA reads TGTGCCAAGGAGCCACAGGGCTCCTACAATGAGCAGTTCTTC.

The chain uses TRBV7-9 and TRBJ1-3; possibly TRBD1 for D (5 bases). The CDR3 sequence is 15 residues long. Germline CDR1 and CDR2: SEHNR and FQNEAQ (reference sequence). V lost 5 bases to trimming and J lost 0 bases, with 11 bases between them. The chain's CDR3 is CASSADRASGNTIYF. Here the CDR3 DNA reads TGTGCCAGCAGCGCCGACAGAGCCTCTGGAAACACCATATATTTT.

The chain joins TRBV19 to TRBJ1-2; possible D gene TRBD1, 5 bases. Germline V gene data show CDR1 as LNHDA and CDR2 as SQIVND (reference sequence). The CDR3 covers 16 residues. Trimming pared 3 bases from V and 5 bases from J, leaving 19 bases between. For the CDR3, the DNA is TGTGCCAGTAGTATGTCACGCGCGCGGGGGGATTATGGCTACACCTTC. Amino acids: CASSMSRARGDYGYTF.

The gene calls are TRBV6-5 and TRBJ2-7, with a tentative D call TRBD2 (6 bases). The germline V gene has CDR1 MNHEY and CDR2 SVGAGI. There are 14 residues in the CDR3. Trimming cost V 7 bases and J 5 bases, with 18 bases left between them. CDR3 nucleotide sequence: TGTGCCAGCACGATAGGAGGGGCAGGGAACGAGCAGTACTTC. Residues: CASTIGGAGNEQYF.

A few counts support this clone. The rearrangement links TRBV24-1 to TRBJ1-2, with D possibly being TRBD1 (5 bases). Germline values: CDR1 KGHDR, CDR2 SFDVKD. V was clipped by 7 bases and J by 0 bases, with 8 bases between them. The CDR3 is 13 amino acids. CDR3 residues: CATRPGSNYGYTF. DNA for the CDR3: TGTGCCACCAGGCCAGGGTCTAACTATGGCTACACCTTC.